Below are 11 T cell receptor beta chains sequenced from a single sample in a study of CD8 T cells in Susac syndrome. Random hexamers were used to reverse transcribe 0.5 to 1 ug of RNA. TCRdb processed the immunoSEQ multiplex PCR reads anew with MiXCR; each CDR3 protein has one entry. This table holds some 150,000 distinct CDR3 sequences, roughly 94% found once. The sequencing input was CD8+ T cells from PBMCs. The source is a human donor with multiple sclerosis.

The chain couples TRBV5-1 to TRBJ1-4; D gene uncertain. Germline V gene data show CDR1 as SGHRS and CDR2 as YFSETQ. V was shortened by 0 bases and J by 8 bases, with 8 bases between the two germline ends. The CDR3 contains 13 residues. CDR3 DNA sequence: TGCGCCAGCAGCTTGGAGCCCGGGGAAAAACTGTTTTTT. The encoded protein is CASSLEPGEKLFF.

The V gene is TRBV20-1, the J gene TRBJ1-5; 7 positions match TRBD1. This CDR3 has 15 residues. Germline loops: CDR1 DFQATT, CDR2 SNEGSKA (reference sequence). The ends lost 3 bases at V and 6 bases at J; junction bases unmatched: 11. The CDR3 spells CSASPQGVSSQPQHF. Here the CDR3 DNA reads TGCAGTGCTAGTCCCCAGGGGGTTTCGTCTCAGCCCCAGCATTTT.

J is TRBJ1-5 and V is TRBV15; TRBD1 might be the D (6 bases). The ends were cut back, 5 bases at V and 1 base at J, with 12 bases in the middle. CDR3 length: 15 amino acids. The germline gives CDR1 LNHNV, CDR2 YYDKDF (reference sequence). The CDR3 protein is CATSSDRISNQPQHF. DNA of the CDR3: TGTGCCACCAGCTCTGACAGGATCAGCAATCAGCCCCAGCATTTT.

V is TRBV4-1 and J is TRBJ2-5; D gene unclear. There are 13 residues in the CDR3. With 0 bases removed from V and 7 bases from J, the gap between germline ends came to 9 bases. Germline CDR1 reads MGHRA; CDR2 reads YSYEKL. The CDR3 protein is CASSQDPSGTQYF. CDR3 nucleotides: TGCGCCAGCAGCCAAGATCCTTCGGGGACCCAGTACTTC.

V usage is TRBV19 and J usage is TRBJ2-7; the match to TRBD1 covers 8 bases. V gave up 3 bases and J gave up 1 base; unmatched junction bases: 5. The germline V gene encodes CDR1 LNHDA and CDR2 SQIVND (reference sequence). The CDR3 is made up of 15 amino acids. CDR3 amino acids: CASSMGGQASYEQYF. The CDR3, as DNA: TGTGCCAGTAGTATGGGGGGACAGGCGTCCTACGAGCAGTACTTC.

This chain joins TRBV30 and TRBJ1-1; D not certain. The ends were cut back, 4 bases at V and 10 bases at J, with 19 bases in the middle. This CDR3 has 13 amino acids. CDR1 and CDR2 (germline): GTSNPN, SVGIG (reference sequence). The CDR3, as DNA: TGTGCCTGGATGTCCCCGGCCACCCCAGGAGCTTTCTTT. This gives the protein CAWMSPATPGAFF.

V and J are TRBV29-1 and TRBJ2-7, with 9 bases that match TRBD2. Germline V gives CDR1 SQVTM, CDR2 ANQGSEA. There are 14 residues in the CDR3. V dropped 3 bases and J dropped 3; count of bases not matched to a gene: 6. CDR3 protein: CSVEGLAGIYEQYF. The CDR3 DNA sequence: TGCAGCGTTGAGGGCCTAGCGGGGATCTACGAGCAGTACTTC.

This chain joins TRBV7-3 and TRBJ2-1; D is perhaps TRBD2 (5 bases). The CDR3 runs 12 residues. Deletions cut 4 bases from V and 10 bases from J, with 11 bases between. Per the germline V gene, CDR1 is SGHTA and CDR2 is FQGTGA. This CDR3 is CASSSRTGEQFF. CDR3 DNA sequence: TGTGCCAGCAGCTCCAGGACTGGCGAGCAGTTCTTC.

The chain joins TRBV9 to TRBJ2-3; D gene ambiguous. V dropped 0 bases and J dropped 3 bases, with 11 bases sitting between them. CDR3 length: 15 amino acids. Germline V gives CDR1 SGDLS, CDR2 YYNGEE. DNA for the CDR3: TGTGCCAGCAGCGTAGCTGGGAAAGCGACAGATACGCAGTATTTT. It codes for CASSVAGKATDTQYF.

The chain carries TRBV27 and TRBJ1-5, with D possibly being TRBD1 (5 bases). CDR1 and CDR2 (germline): MNHEY, SMNVEV (reference sequence). Between the trimmed V and J ends, which lost 5 bases and 8 bases, there was a span of 13 bases. The CDR3 extends over 13 amino acids. The CDR3 DNA is TGTGCCAGCAGTCCGCGGGGCCGGGAGCCCCAGCATTTT. Residues: CASSPRGREPQHF.

The chain has TRBV4-3 and TRBJ1-2; D uncertain. Germline V gives CDR1 LGHNA, CDR2 YSLEER. The CDR3 runs 15 residues. V was cut by 0 bases and J by 2 bases, with 10 bases left in between. For the CDR3, the DNA is TGCGCCAGCAGCCAAGACGACGGAGCGAACTATGGCTACACCTTC. Translation gives CASSQDDGANYGYTF.